Below are 3 T cell receptor beta chains sequenced from a single sample in a study of cytomegalovirus exposure and HLA in healthy donors. It was with 60 Vbeta and 13 Jbeta primers that the PCR ran. Sequenced by immunoSEQ multiplex PCR; TCRdb stores in-frame clones only, minus some. The sample records roughly 60,000 clones, about 80% being singletons. The sample comprised PBMCs. The receptor source for this set is a female donor in good health and CMV-seronegative.

This chain connects TRBV11-1 to TRBJ1-1; D uncertain. Germline CDR1 reads SGHAT; CDR2 reads FQDESV (reference sequence). The germline V and J ends were trimmed by 5 bases and 3 bases, with 16 bases remaining between them. The CDR3 loop spans 15 amino acids. The CDR3, as DNA: TGTGCCAGCAGCCCCGATCCGCAGGACTACACTGAAGCTTTCTTT. This translates into CASSPDPQDYTEAFF.

V usage is TRBV7-2 and J usage is TRBJ1-5; TRBD1 is a possible D gene (5 bases). V lost 2 bases, J lost 7 bases, and 12 bases lay in between. The CDR3 has 14 amino acids. Germline CDR1 is SGHTA and CDR2 is FQGNSA. The chain's CDR3 is CASSLSGIGQPQHF. CDR3 DNA sequence: TGTGCCAGCAGCTTATCAGGGATCGGGCAGCCCCAGCATTTT.

This chain connects TRBV18 to TRBJ2-5; D unclear. Trimming took off 6 bases at V and 0 bases at J, with 5 bases between the two ends. This CDR3 has 12 amino acids. Per germline, CDR1 KGHSH and CDR2 LQKENI. The CDR3 spells CASSRYQETQYF. Here the CDR3 DNA reads TGTGCCAGCTCGCGGTACCAAGAGACCCAGTACTTC. The full variable domain, rest sourced from reference TRBV18 and TRBJ2-5, is NAGVMQNPRHLVRRRGQEARLRCSPMKGHSHVYWYRQLPEEGLKFMVYLQKENIIDESGMPKERFSAEFPKEGPSILRIQQVVRGDSAAYFCASSRYQETQYFGPGTRLLVL.